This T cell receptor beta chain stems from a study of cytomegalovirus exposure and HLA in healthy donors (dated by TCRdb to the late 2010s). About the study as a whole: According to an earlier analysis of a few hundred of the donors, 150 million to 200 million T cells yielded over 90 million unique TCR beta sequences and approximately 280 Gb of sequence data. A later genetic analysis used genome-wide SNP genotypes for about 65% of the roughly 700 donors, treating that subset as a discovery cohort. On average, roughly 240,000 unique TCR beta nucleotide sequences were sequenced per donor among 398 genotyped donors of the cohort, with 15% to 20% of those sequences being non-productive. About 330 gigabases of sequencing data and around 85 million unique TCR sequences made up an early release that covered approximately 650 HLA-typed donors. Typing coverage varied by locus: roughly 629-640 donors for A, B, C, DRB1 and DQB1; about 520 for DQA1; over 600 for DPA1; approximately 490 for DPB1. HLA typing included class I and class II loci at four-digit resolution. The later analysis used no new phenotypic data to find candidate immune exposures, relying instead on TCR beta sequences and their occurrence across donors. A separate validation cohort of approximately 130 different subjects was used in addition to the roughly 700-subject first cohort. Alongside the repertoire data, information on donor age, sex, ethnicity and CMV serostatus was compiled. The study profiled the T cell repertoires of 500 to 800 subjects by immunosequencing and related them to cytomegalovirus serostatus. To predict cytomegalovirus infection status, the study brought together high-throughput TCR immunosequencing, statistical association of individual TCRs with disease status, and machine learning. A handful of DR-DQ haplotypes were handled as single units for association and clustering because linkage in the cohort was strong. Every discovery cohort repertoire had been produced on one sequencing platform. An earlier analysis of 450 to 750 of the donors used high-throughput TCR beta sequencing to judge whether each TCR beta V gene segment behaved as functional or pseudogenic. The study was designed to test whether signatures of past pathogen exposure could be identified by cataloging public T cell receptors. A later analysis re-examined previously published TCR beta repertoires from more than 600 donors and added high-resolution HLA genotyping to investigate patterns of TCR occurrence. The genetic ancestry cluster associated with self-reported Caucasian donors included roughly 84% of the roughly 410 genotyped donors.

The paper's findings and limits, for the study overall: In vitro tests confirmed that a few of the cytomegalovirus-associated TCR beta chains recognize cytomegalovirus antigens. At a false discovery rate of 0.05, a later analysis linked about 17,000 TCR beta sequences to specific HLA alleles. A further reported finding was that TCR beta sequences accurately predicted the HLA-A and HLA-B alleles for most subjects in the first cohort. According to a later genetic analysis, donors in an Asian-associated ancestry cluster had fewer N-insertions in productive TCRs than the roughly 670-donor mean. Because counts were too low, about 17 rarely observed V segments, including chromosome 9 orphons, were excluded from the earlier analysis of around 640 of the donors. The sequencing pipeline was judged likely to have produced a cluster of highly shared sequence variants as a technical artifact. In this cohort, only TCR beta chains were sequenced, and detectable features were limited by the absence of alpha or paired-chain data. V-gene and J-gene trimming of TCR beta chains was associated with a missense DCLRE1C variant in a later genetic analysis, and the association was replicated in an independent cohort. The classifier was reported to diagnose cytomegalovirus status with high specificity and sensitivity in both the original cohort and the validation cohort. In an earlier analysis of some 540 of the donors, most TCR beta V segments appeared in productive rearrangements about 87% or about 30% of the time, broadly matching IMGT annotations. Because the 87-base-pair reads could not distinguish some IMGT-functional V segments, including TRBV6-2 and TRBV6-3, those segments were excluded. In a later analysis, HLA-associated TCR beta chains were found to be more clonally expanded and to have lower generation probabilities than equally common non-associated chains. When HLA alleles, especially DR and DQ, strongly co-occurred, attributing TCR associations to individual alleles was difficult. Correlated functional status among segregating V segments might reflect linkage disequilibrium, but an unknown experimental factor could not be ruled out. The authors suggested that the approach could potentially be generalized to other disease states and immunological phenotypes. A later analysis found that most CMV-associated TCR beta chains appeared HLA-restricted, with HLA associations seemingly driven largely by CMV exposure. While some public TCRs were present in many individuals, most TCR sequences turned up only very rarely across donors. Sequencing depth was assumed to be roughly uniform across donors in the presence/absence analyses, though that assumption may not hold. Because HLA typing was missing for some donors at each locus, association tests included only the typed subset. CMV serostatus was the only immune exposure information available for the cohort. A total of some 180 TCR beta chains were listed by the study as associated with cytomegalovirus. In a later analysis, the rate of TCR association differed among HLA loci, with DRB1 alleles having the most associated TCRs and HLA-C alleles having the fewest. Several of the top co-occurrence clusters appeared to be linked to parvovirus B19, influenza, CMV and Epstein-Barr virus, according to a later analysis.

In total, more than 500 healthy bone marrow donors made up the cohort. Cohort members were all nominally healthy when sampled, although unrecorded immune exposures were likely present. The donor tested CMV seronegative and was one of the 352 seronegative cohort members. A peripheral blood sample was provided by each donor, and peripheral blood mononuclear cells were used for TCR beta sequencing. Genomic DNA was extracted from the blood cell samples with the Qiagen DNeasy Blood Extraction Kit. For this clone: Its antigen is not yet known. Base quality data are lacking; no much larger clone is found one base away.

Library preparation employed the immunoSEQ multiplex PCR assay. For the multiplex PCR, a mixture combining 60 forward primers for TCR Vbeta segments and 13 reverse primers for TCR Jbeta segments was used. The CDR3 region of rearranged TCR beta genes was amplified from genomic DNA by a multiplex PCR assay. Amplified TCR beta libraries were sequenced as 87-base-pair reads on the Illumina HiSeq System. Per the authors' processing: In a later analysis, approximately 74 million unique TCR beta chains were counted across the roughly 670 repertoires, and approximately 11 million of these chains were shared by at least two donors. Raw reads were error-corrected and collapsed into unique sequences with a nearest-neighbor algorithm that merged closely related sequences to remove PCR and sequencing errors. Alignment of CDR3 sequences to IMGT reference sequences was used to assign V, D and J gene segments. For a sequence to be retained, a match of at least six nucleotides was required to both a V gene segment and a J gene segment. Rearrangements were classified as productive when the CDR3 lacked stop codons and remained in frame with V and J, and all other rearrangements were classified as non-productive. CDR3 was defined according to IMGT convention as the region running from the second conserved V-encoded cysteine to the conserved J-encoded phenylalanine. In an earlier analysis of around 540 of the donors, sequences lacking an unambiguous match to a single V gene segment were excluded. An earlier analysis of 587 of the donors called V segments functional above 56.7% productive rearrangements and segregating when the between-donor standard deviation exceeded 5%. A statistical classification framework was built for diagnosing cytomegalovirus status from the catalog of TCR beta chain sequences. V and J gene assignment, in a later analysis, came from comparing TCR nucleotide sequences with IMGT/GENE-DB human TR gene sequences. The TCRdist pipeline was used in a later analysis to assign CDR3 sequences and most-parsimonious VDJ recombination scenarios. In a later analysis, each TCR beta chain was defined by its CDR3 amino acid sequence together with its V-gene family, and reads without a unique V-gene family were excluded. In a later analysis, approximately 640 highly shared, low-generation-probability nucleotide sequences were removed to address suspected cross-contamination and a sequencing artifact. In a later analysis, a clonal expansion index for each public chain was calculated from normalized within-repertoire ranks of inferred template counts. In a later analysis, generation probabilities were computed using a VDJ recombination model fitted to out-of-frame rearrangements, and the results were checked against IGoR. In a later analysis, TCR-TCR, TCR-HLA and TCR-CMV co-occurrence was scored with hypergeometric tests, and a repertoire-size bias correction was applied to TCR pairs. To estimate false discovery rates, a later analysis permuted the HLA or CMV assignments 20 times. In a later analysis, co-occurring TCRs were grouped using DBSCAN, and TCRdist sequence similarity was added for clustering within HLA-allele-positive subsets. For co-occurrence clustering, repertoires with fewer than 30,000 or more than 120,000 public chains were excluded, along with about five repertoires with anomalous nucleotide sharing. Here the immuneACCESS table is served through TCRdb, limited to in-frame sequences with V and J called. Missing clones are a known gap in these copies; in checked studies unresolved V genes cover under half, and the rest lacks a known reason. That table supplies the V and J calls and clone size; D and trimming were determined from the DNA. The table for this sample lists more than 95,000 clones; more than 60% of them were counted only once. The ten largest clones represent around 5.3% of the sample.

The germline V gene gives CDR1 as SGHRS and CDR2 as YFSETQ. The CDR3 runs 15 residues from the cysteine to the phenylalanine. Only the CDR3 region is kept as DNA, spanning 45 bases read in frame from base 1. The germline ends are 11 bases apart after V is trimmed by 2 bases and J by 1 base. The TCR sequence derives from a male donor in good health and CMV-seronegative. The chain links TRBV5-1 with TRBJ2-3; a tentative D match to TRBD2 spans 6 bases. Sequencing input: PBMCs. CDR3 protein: CASSFGAGRTDTQYF. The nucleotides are TGCGCCAGCAGCTTCGGAGCGGGCCGCACAGATACGCAGTATTTT.